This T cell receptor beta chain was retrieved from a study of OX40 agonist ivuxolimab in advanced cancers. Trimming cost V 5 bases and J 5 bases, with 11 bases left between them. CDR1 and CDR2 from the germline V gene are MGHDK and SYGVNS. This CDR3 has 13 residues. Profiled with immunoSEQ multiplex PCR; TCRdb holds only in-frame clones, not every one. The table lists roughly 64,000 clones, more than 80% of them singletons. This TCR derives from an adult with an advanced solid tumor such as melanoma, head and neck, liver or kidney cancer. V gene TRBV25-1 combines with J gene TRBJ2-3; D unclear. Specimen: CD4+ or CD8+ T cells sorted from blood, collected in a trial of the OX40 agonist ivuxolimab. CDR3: CASSFLMQDTQYF. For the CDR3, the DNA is TGTGCCAGCAGTTTCCTCATGCAAGATACGCAGTATTTT.